The 4 T cell receptor beta chains given below trace back to one sample, sequenced in a study of CD8+ T cells in alopecia areata. The pooled cutaneous lymph node cells were sorted using several markers (CD4, CD8alpha, NKG2D, NKG2ACE and others). Extracted RNA was reverse transcribed, and the resulting cDNA served as sequencing template. Measured with immunoSEQ multiplex PCR; TCRdb has only the in-frame clones, and not every one. Altogether approximately 300,000 clones were found in the sample, and no singletons occur. Input material: CD4+ T cells sorted from a lymph node. These receptors originate from a C3H/HeJ mouse with alopecia areata. The strain's MHC: H2-k.

Only a few counts were recorded for this clone. Genes here carry mouse names. The CDR3 end falls 4 residues outside the read, so it is completed with the germline J gene. This chain uses TRBV1 with TRBJ2-1; 14 bases fit TRBD2. Germline assignment: CDR1 NSQYPW and CDR2 LRSPGD (reference sequence). This CDR3 is built from 17 residues. The CDR3 loop reads CTCSGGLGGRGDPEQFF. The sequenced CDR3 bases are TGCACCTGCAGTGGGGGACTGGGGGGGCGCGGGGATCCT.

This clone was observed a handful of times. Mouse germline and gene names are used. The read gets to within 4 residues of the CDR3 end, and the germline J gene fills in the rest. V gene TRBV1 combines with J gene TRBJ2-7, with TRBD2 identical over 8 bases. This CDR3 contains 16 residues. The V segment lost 1 base and the J segment 3 bases; nucleotides outside the gene matches: 8. Germline lookup yields CDR1 NSQYPW and CDR2 LRSPGD (reference sequence). The CDR3 region is CTCSAAPGLDLYEQYF. The part of the CDR3 DNA that was read is TGCACCTGCAGTGCAGCTCCGGGACTGGACCTCTAT.

Turning to this clone: Gene names are the mouse ones. The DNA ends 4 residues before the CDR3 does, and the rest of the CDR3 is filled in from the germline J gene. The chain combines TRBV13-1 with TRBJ2-1, with TRBD2 matching 7 bases. With 0 bases clipped from V and 4 bases from J, the junction kept 10 bases outside the gene matches. CDR3 length: 17 amino acids. The germline gives CDR1 NSHNY, CDR2 SYGAGN. The CDR3: CASSDAGLGDGYAEQFF. The sequenced CDR3 bases are TGTGCCAGCAGTGATGCAGGGCTGGGGGATGGGTATGCT.

Worth noting for this clone: Gene and germline names: mouse. The DNA ends 4 residues before the CDR3 does, and the rest of the CDR3 is filled in from the germline J gene. The sample holds other DNA sequences that translate to the same CDR3. The chain couples TRBV5 to TRBJ2-7; tentative D call: TRBD1 (6 bases). Per the germline V gene, CDR1 is LGHNA and CDR2 is YNLKQL (reference sequence). CDR3 size: 13 residues. CDR3 protein: CASSQEAGDEQYF. CDR3 DNA, as far as it was read: TGTGCCAGCAGCCAAGAAGCAGGGGAT.